This T cell receptor beta chain was found in a study of T-cell reconstitution after alpha-beta-depleted transplantation in children. The CDR3 covers 15 residues. Germline V lookup: CDR1 SEHNR, CDR2 FQNEAQ (reference sequence). V was shortened by 5 bases and J by 6 bases, with 17 bases between the two germline ends. Concerning this clonotype: What it binds is unknown.

Library preparation (for TCRbeta) was performed with unique molecular identifiers. TCRdb reprocessed the PCR reads with MiXCR, giving one entry per CDR3 protein. The sample has about 420,000 distinct CDR3 sequences; about a sixth are singletons. Study-wide results and limits: The main origin of T-cell counts and diversity one year after transplant was newly produced T cells. In some patients, recipient T cells and intrathymic progenitors surviving conditioning explained high day-60 diversity. Reported findings indicate that, about two months after transplant, alpha-beta T cells came from several hundred expanded clones, which were derived from non-depleted graft cells.

The specimen was PBMCs, mostly from graft donor cells, collected 360 days after TCRalphabeta/CD19-depleted stem cell transplant. This receptor was obtained from a boy younger than two who had a stem cell transplant for Wiskott-Aldrich syndrome, so the T cells may come from the graft donor. The chain couples TRBV7-9 to TRBJ2-4, with D perhaps TRBD2 (5 bases). This chain's CDR3 is CASSPNGIIGNIQYF. The CDR3 nucleotides read TGTGCCAGCAGCCCAAACGGGATAATAGGAAACATTCAGTACTTC.